The 8 T cell receptor beta chains listed next were all sequenced from one sample in a study of T cells expressing NK-cell markers. With the 5' RACE reads reprocessed, TCRdb shows one record per CDR3 protein and no DNA. With some 450,000 distinct CDR3 sequences in the sample, the ten largest clones hold 7.3%. Sequenced sample: blood T cells: a sorted CD56 or NKG2C T cell subset, CD4+ or CD8+ T cells, or bulk PBMC T cells (not recorded which). The source is a woman between 18 and 70 years old in good health.

The chain uses TRBV7-2 and TRBJ1-1; with no DNA, the TCRdb D assignment of TRBD1 cannot be verified. CDR1 and CDR2 (germline): SGHTA, FQGNSA. This CDR3 comprises 14 residues. CDR3 sequence: CASSQQARNTEAFF. Full variable domain (remainder filled in from reference TRBV7-2 and TRBJ1-1): GAGVSQSPSNKVTEKGKDVELRCDPISGHTALYWYRQSLGQGLEFLIYFQGNSAPDKSGLPSDRFSAERTGGSVSTLTIQRTQQEDSAVYLCASSQQARNTEAFFGQGTRLTVV.

This chain connects TRBV30 to TRBJ2-7; TCRdb picks TRBD2, but there is no DNA to check that call. There are 13 residues in the CDR3. The germline V gene has CDR1 GTSNPN and CDR2 SVGIG (reference sequence). CDR3: CAWTWEAGYEQYF.

V usage is TRBV5-8 and J usage is TRBJ2-7; TCRdb selects TRBD2, and the lack of DNA leaves this call unchecked. This CDR3 has 13 residues. Germline CDR1 reads SGHTS; CDR2 reads YDEGEE. This CDR3 is CASSFGSGGEQYF. The full variable domain, rest sourced from reference TRBV5-8 and TRBJ2-7, is EAGVTQSPTHLIKTRGQQATLRCSPISGHTSVYWYQQALGLGLQFLLWYDEGEERNRGNFPPRFSGRQFPNYSSELNVNALELEDSALYLCASSFGSGGEQYFGPGTRLTVT.

The CDR3: CASSQVGGQPQHF. The J gene is TRBJ1-5, the V gene TRBV4-3; as DNA is missing, the TRBD1 call by TCRdb cannot be tested. Germline CDR1 reads LGHNA; CDR2 reads YSLEER. The CDR3 length is 13 residues.

This rearrangement joins TRBV19 to TRBJ2-5; with no DNA, the TCRdb D assignment of TRBD1 cannot be verified. The CDR3 loop spans 11 amino acids. Germline values: CDR1 LNHDA, CDR2 SQIVND (reference sequence). CDR3 amino acids: CASQGQETQYF.

The genes are TRBV3-1 and TRBJ2-5. This CDR3 comprises 13 residues. Germline values: CDR1 LGHDT, CDR2 YNNKEL (reference sequence). CDR3 loop: CASGTTAEETQYF.

This chain uses TRBV5-1 with TRBJ2-3; TCRdb's D call, TRBD2, is unchecked because there is no DNA. Germline V CDR1 and CDR2: SGHRS, YFSETQ. The CDR3 totals 16 residues. CDR3 sequence: CASSLSASGNTDTQYF.

This chain connects TRBV5-1 to TRBJ1-2. Germline values: CDR1 SGHRS, CDR2 YFSETQ. This CDR3 has 14 residues. CDR3 in amino acids: CASSWDRPSYGYTF.